The 18 T cell receptor beta chains listed next were all sequenced from one sample in a study of blood T cell repertoires in COVID-19. Measured with immunoSEQ multiplex PCR; TCRdb has only the in-frame clones, and not every one. The table lists 150,000 to 200,000 clones, 82% of them singletons. Sample: peripheral blood. These TCRs come from an elderly woman with acute or convalescent COVID-19.

The genes are TRBV4-1 and TRBJ2-1; D unclear. The CDR3 loop spans 16 amino acids. CDR1 and CDR2 (germline): MGHRA, YSYEKL. With 0 bases removed from V and 0 bases from J, the gap between germline ends came to 9 bases. In nucleotides, the CDR3 is TGCGCCAGCAGCCAAGATTGGCCTAGCTCCTACAATGAGCAGTTCTTC. This translates into CASSQDWPSSYNEQFF.

The chain combines TRBV5-1 with TRBJ2-3, with TRBD2 identical over 12 bases. The CDR3 has 19 residues. Trimming cost V 3 bases and J 5 bases; bases outside gene matches: 16. Germline V gene sequence: CDR1 SGHRS, CDR2 YFSETQ. CDR3 protein: CASSSNRRLAGEGGDTQYF. For the CDR3, the DNA is TGCGCCAGCAGCTCAAACAGGAGACTAGCGGGAGAGGGTGGAGATACGCAGTATTTT.

The chain employs TRBV6-5 and TRBJ2-5; D remains unclear. The CDR3 covers 12 residues. CDR1 and CDR2 from the germline V gene are MNHEY and SVGAGI. Trimming left V 5 bases short and J 0 bases short, with 4 bases between. The CDR3 DNA sequence: TGTGCCAGCAGTCGGGACCAAGAGACCCAGTACTTC. Translation gives CASSRDQETQYF.

The rearrangement joins TRBV6-5 to TRBJ2-1; the match to TRBD1 covers 10 bases. J lost 3 bases, V lost 2 bases, and 4 bases had no gene match. The CDR3 has 16 residues. Germline CDR1 is MNHEY and CDR2 is SVGAGI. The CDR3 DNA is TGTGCCAGCAGTTACAAGGGACAGGGGAACTACAATGAGCAGTTCTTC. Protein product: CASSYKGQGNYNEQFF.

The genes are TRBV18 and TRBJ2-7; 7 bases agree with TRBD1. The CDR3 totals 15 residues. The junction had 10 bases not matched to a gene; V was cut back by 4 bases and J by 4 bases. Germline CDR1 and CDR2: KGHSH and LQKENI. The CDR3 spells CASSLTGQRTYEQYF. CDR3 nucleotides: TGTGCCAGCTCACTAACGGGACAGAGAACATACGAGCAGTACTTC.

The CDR3 protein is CASSFLIAGGPRDEQFF. DNA of the CDR3: TGTGCCAGCAGCTTTCTAATAGCGGGAGGGCCCCGAGATGAGCAGTTCTTC. The chain couples TRBV7-9 to TRBJ2-1, with 11 bases fitting TRBD2. The germline gives CDR1 SEHNR, CDR2 FQNEAQ (reference sequence). The CDR3 loop spans 17 amino acids. V trimming: 3 bases; J trimming: 8 bases; junction bases outside the gene matches: 12.

The CDR3 is CASRSSGSPNEQFF. The CDR3 bases are TGTGCCAGCAGGTCTAGCGGGAGTCCCAATGAGCAGTTCTTC. This chain joins TRBV7-2 and TRBJ2-1; TRBD2 matches 10 bases. CDR3 length: 14 amino acids. Trimming removed 6 bases from V and 6 bases from J; junction bases left unmatched: 5. The germline gives CDR1 SGHTA, CDR2 FQGNSA.

This sequence joins TRBV3-1 (or the pseudogene TRBV3-2) and TRBJ2-5, with a weak D call TRBD2 (5 bases). Trimming removed 0 bases from V and 4 bases from J, with 18 bases in between. Germline V gene data show CDR1 as LGHDT and CDR2 as YNNKEL (reference sequence). This CDR3 is built from 17 residues. The CDR3 protein is CASSQEPPSRQLETQYF. DNA of the CDR3: TGTGCCAGCAGCCAAGAACCCCCTAGCCGCCAGCTAGAGACCCAGTACTTC.

The chain couples TRBV27 to TRBJ2-2, with 8 bases that match TRBD2. Germline V gene data show CDR1 as MNHEY and CDR2 as SMNVEV (reference sequence). The CDR3 is made up of 14 amino acids. The J segment lost 4 bases and the V segment lost 8 bases, leaving 6 bases of the junction unmatched. Here the CDR3 reads CASVAGSGTGELFF. CDR3 DNA sequence: TGTGCCAGCGTAGCGGGGAGCGGCACCGGGGAGCTGTTTTTT.

The CDR3 here is CASSQDRRVATTEAFF. Here the CDR3 DNA reads TGTGCCAGCAGCCAAGATAGGAGGGTGGCCACCACTGAAGCTTTCTTT. The V gene is TRBV3-1 (or the pseudogene TRBV3-2), the J gene TRBJ1-1, with unresolved D. V was pared by 0 bases and J by 4 bases, with 15 bases between. CDR1 is LGHDT and CDR2 is YNNKEL in the germline V gene (reference sequence). The CDR3 spans 16 residues.

This clone has just a few counts. The CDR3 loop is CASSQDRGRPLHF. Here the CDR3 DNA reads TGCGCCAGCAGCCAAGATAGGGGAAGACCCCTCCACTTT. This chain joins TRBV4-1 and TRBJ1-6, with D possibly matching TRBD1 (5 bases). The germline V gene has CDR1 MGHRA and CDR2 YSYEKL. This CDR3 is 13 amino acids long. Trimming left V 0 bases short and J 12 bases short, with 9 bases between.

The chain has TRBV28 and TRBJ1-5, with 7 bases that match TRBD1. The length of the CDR3 is 16 residues. Germline CDR1 and CDR2: MDHEN and SYDVKM. V shed 3 bases, J shed 0 bases, and the junction held 5 bases outside the gene matches. This chain's CDR3 is CASSFADRDSNQPQHF. The CDR3 DNA reads as TGTGCCAGCAGTTTCGCTGACAGGGATAGCAATCAGCCCCAGCATTTT.

The rearrangement links TRBV4-1 to TRBJ1-2; possibly TRBD1 for D (5 bases). This CDR3 contains 16 residues. V was clipped by 1 base and J by 7 bases, with 19 bases between them. Germline CDR1 is MGHRA and CDR2 is YSYEKL. The chain's CDR3 is CASSQVSQGITGGYTF. The CDR3 nucleotides are TGCGCCAGCAGCCAAGTGTCGCAGGGAATAACGGGTGGCTACACCTTC.

The chain recombines TRBV29-1 with TRBJ2-1; 7 bases line up with TRBD2. The junction had 4 bases not matched to a gene; V was cut back by 5 bases and J by 6 bases. The CDR3 extends over 12 amino acids. CDR1 and CDR2 from the germline V gene are SQVTM and ANQGSEA. This CDR3 is CSVWTSRNEQFF. The CDR3 DNA follows: TGCAGCGTTTGGACTAGTCGCAATGAGCAGTTCTTC.

The rearrangement uses TRBV7-2 and TRBJ1-1; 8 nucleotides match TRBD1. Trimming took 5 bases from V and 12 from J; bases not matched to a gene: 14. The germline V gene encodes CDR1 SGHTA and CDR2 FQGNSA. This CDR3 spans 14 amino acids. The CDR3 DNA is TGTGCCAGCAGCCAAGAGGACAGGGCCCATACGTCTTTCTTT. This sequence encodes CASSQEDRAHTSFF.

This chain links TRBV7-9 with TRBJ1-2, with TRBD1 as a possible D gene (5 bases). The CDR3 runs 14 residues. V lost 5 bases and J lost 3, with 13 bases in between. Germline V gives CDR1 SEHNR, CDR2 FQNEAQ (reference sequence). CDR3 bases: TGTGCCAGCAGCACCGCGGGGGGTTACTATGGCTACACCTTC. Amino acids: CASSTAGGYYGYTF.

This clone was recorded a few times. This chain joins TRBV6-5 and TRBJ2-2; no clear D gene. With 0 bases removed from V and 5 bases from J, the gap between germline ends came to 7 bases. The CDR3 totals 14 residues. Per the germline V gene, CDR1 is MNHEY and CDR2 is SVGAGI. In DNA form, the CDR3 reads TGTGCCAGCAGTTACTCCCTCCTGACCGGGGAGCTGTTTTTT. It encodes CASSYSLLTGELFF.

This chain uses TRBV10-3 with TRBJ2-7, with TRBD1 matching over 9 bases. Trimming at V came to 6 bases and at J to 2 bases, leaving 5 bases not matched to a gene. This CDR3 comprises 14 residues. From germline, CDR1 is ENHRY and CDR2 SYGVKD. CDR3 in DNA: TGTGCCATCAGCAGACAGGGGGAGGCCTACGAGCAGTACTTC. As protein: CAISRQGEAYEQYF.